This T cell receptor (beta chain) derives from a study of blood T cell repertoires in COVID-19. The CDR3 sequence is 14 residues long. The V end lost 5 bases, the J end lost 8 bases, and 18 bases lay between the germline ends. From germline, CDR1 is SEHNR and CDR2 FQNEAQ (reference sequence). Assay: immunoSEQ multiplex PCR; the TCRdb copy retains only in-frame clones and omits some. The sample records around 100,000 clones, approximately 90% being singletons. This clonotype originated in a middle-aged man with active COVID-19. The sample taken for sequencing was peripheral blood. This chain uses TRBV7-9 with TRBJ1-2; perhaps TRBD1 as D (6 bases). The DNA for the CDR3 is TGTGCCAGCAGCAACCGGACAGACGGGACGGGCTACACCTTC. Translated, it gives CASSNRTDGTGYTF.